The T cell receptor beta chain under discussion was sequenced for a study of TIL therapy for anti-PD-1-resistant metastatic lung cancer. On the study more broadly: Tumors carried a median roughly 1.5 non-synonymous mutations per megabase. Findings and caveats of the study: The cohort had more treatment-naive, never-smoker and oncogene-addicted patients than typical.

The immunoSEQ assay was v3. Each library reached roughly 2 million read pairs, or about 5-6 million at deep level. The repertoire was sequenced with immunoSEQ multiplex PCR; TCRdb's copy has only in-frame clones and lacks some. Of some 13,000 clones detected, approximately 71% appear once; the ten largest clones hold approximately 9%. Concerning this clone: Its specificity is unknown.

Time point of the sample: pre-treatment sample, taken before nivolumab and TIL therapy. Pleural nodules or supraclavicular lymph nodes made up most of the excised metastases sampled. Tumor harvest preceded PD-1/PD-L1 blockade, followed by nivolumab treatment. The source was tumor tissue, collected at baseline. The receptor comes from a woman between 25 and 80 years old with non-small cell lung cancer.

The CDR3 is CASRGQGWENIQYF. As DNA, the CDR3 is TGTGCCAGTAGAGGACAGGGCTGGGAAAACATTCAGTACTTC. The V call is TRBV19, the J call TRBJ2-4; 8 bases map to TRBD1. The length of the CDR3 is 14 residues. Germline trimming cut 6 bases from V and 5 bases from J; bases unmatched to any gene: 6. Germline V gene data show CDR1 as LNHDA and CDR2 as SQIVND (reference sequence).